The T cell receptor (beta chain) described here comes from a study of regulatory T cells in long-lasting Graves disease. The time point denotes: newly diagnosed GD, antithyroid drugs for less than 3 months. Isolated PBMC RNA provided the starting material for the TCR library. On this clonotype itself: Its matching antigen is unknown.

CDR3 length equals 13 residues. The V segment lost 5 bases and the J segment 7 bases; nucleotides outside the gene matches: 7. The germline V gene has CDR1 DFQATT and CDR2 SNEGSKA (reference sequence). Construction of the TCR beta libraries employed iRepertoire HTBI primers in conjunction with Arm-PCR of CDR3 regions. TCRdb re-called the multiplex PCR reads with MiXCR, one entry per CDR3 protein. Here the sample spans about 240,000 distinct CDR3 sequences, 20% to 25% being singletons. Study results and limitations: Newly diagnosed disease favored TRBV20-1 and TRBJ2-1 over persistent disease.

This receptor was obtained from a female donor with Graves disease. Material: peripheral blood mononuclear cells (PBMCs), obtained at new diagnosis, from a patient treated with antithyroid drugs. V usage is TRBV20-1 and J usage is TRBJ2-3; TRBD2 agrees at 9 bases. In DNA, the CDR3 is TGCAGTGCTCTTAGACTAGCGGTAAATACGCAGTATTTT. Protein sequence: CSALRLAVNTQYF.